The T cell receptor beta chain under discussion was sequenced for a study of shared clonotypes between healthy human individuals. Study context: A donor's plate count was three for CD4 naive and three for CD4 memory; CD8 naive had two and CD8 memory one. General study results and limits: An expected dependence of interdonor clonotype sharing on sequencing depth was noted. The sharing of 4% to 5.5% of naive CD4 clonotypes was seen across a few donors.

Notes on this clone: Its antigen is unidentified. The sample holds other DNA sequences that translate to the same CDR3.

An even split of each subset's genomic DNA across several immunoSEQ plates was performed. Sequenced by immunoSEQ multiplex PCR; TCRdb stores in-frame clones only, minus some. In the table there are 2 million or so clones, over 85% of which are singletons. Sample: naive CD4+ T cells sorted from blood. Subset described: CD45RA+ positively selected. The clonotype originates from a man aged 18 to 29 in good health.

The CDR3: CASSPLRGTEAFF. CDR3 sequence (DNA): TGTGCCAGCTCACCACTCCGGGGGACTGAAGCTTTCTTT. The chain couples TRBV18 to TRBJ1-1, with TRBD1 as a possible D gene (5 bases). Trimming removed 1 base at V and 5 bases at J, with 8 bases between. Germline loops: CDR1 KGHSH, CDR2 LQKENI. The CDR3 covers 13 residues.